A selection of T cell receptor beta chains follows, all from one sample in a study of control samples from healthy donors and cancer patients. TCRdb's copy holds only in-frame clones and misses some; the assay was immunoSEQ multiplex PCR. In the table there are 100,000 to 150,000 clones, approximately 92% of which are singletons. Sequencing input: blood. These receptors were collected from a man aged 18 to 30 in good health. Each CDR3 is given with its conserved first and last residue. Fields, in order: V gene, D gene, J gene, clone size, CDR3 protein, CDR3 DNA. A D gene is named only where the DNA matches it firmly. Size is omitted from some rows. Given values are once, few, many or a class for expanded clones.

TRBV3-1/TRBV3-2	NA	TRBJ2-7	NA	CASSQDTGFEQYF	TGTGCCAGCAGCCAAGATACAGGGTTCGAGCAGTACTTC
TRBV5-6	NA	TRBJ1-2	NA	CASSLSPGGYNYGYTF	TGTGCCAGCAGCTTGTCCCCAGGAGGGTATAACTATGGCTACACCTTC
TRBV11-2	NA	TRBJ1-1	NA	CASSLNPRVTEAFF	TGTGCCAGCAGCTTAAATCCCAGGGTAACTGAAGCTTTCTTT
TRBV30	NA	TRBJ1-6	NA	CAWSVSTPPLHF	TGTGCCTGGAGTGTCTCTACCCCACCCCTCCACTTT
TRBV7-6	TRBD1	TRBJ1-1	NA	CASSLTGTANTEAFF	TGTGCCAGCAGCTTGACAGGGACGGCGAACACTGAAGCTTTCTTT
TRBV19	NA	TRBJ1-2	NA	CASSIDGTRGGYTF	TGTGCCAGTAGTATAGATGGGACCCGCGGTGGCTACACCTTC
TRBV10-2	TRBD1	TRBJ2-4	NA	CASSSYRDRVTKNIQYF	TGCGCCAGCAGTTCTTACCGGGACAGGGTAACCAAAAACATTCAGTACTTC
TRBV18	TRBD1	TRBJ2-4	NA	CASSRFTISDRGQLIAKNIQYF	TGTGCCAGCTCACGATTCACCATTTCAGACAGGGGACAGTTGATCGCCAAAAACATTCAGTACTTC
TRBV2	NA	TRBJ1-5	NA	CASSIDSIFSNQPQHF	TGTGCCAGCAGTATTGACAGTATTTTTAGCAATCAGCCCCAGCATTTT
TRBV7-9	NA	TRBJ2-2	NA	CASSLVGFWGKTVGELFF	TGTGCCAGCAGCTTAGTCGGTTTCTGGGGGAAAACAGTCGGGGAGCTGTTTTTT
TRBV6-2/TRBV6-3	NA	TRBJ1-2	NA	CASSTLQVYLKRSGYTF	TGTGCCAGCAGCACCCTTCAGGTCTACTTAAAGCGGAGTGGCTACACCTTC
TRBV5-1	NA	TRBJ2-3	NA	CASSLARARSGTDTQYF	TGCGCCAGCAGCTTGGCAAGGGCACGAAGTGGCACAGATACGCAGTATTTT
TRBV18	NA	TRBJ1-1	NA	CASSLVFETEAFF	TGTGCCAGCTCACTCGTTTTTGAGACTGAAGCTTTCTTT
TRBV10-3	NA	TRBJ1-5	NA	CAIRDSSGIQPQHF	TGTGCCATCAGAGATAGTTCGGGGATTCAGCCCCAGCATTTT
TRBV5-1	NA	TRBJ1-2	NA	CASSPDKYGYTF	TGCGCCAGCAGCCCCGACAAGTATGGCTACACCTTC
TRBV6-6	NA	TRBJ1-1	NA	CASSYKGEGEAFF	TGTGCCAGCAGTTACAAAGGGGAGGGTGAAGCTTTCTTT
TRBV7-3	NA	TRBJ2-2	NA	CASSSSNTGELFF	TGTGCCAGCAGCTCCTCGAACACCGGGGAGCTGTTTTTT
TRBV3-1/TRBV3-2	NA	TRBJ1-5	NA	CASSHRGGNQPQHF	TGTGCCAGCAGCCACCGGGGGGGCAATCAGCCCCAGCATTTT
TRBV3-1/TRBV3-2	TRBD1	TRBJ1-2	NA	CASSQRGQGAGYTF	TGTGCCAGCAGCCAAAGGGGACAGGGTGCTGGCTACACCTTC
TRBV28	NA	TRBJ1-1	NA	CASSLRVTVTNTEAFF	TGTGCCAGCAGTTTAAGGGTGACGGTTACGAACACTGAAGCTTTCTTT
TRBV7-9	NA	TRBJ1-3	NA	CASSPPVTDISGNTIYF	TGTGCCAGCAGTCCCCCGGTGACAGATATCTCTGGAAACACCATATATTTT
TRBV9	TRBD1	TRBJ1-3	NA	CASSEEGAGGNTIYF	TGTGCCAGCAGCGAAGAGGGGGCTGGTGGAAACACCATATATTTT
TRBV5-1	NA	TRBJ2-1	NA	CASSFRGAREQFF	TGCGCCAGCAGCTTTAGGGGGGCCCGTGAGCAGTTCTTC
TRBV5-3	NA	TRBJ1-2	NA	CARSWPRDEANYGYTF	TGTGCCAGAAGCTGGCCCCGGGACGAAGCTAACTATGGCTACACCTTC
TRBV6-5	NA	TRBJ2-2	NA	CASQQNTGELFF	TGTGCCAGCCAACAAAACACCGGGGAGCTGTTTTTT
TRBV3-1/TRBV3-2	TRBD1	TRBJ1-2	NA	CASSPPTGDSIYGYTF	TGTGCCAGCAGCCCCCCAACAGGGGACAGTATCTATGGCTACACCTTC
TRBV12-3/TRBV12-4	NA	TRBJ2-1	NA	CASSFSRGGEFF	TGTGCCAGCAGTTTTTCCCGTGGAGGGGAGTTCTTC
TRBV27	NA	TRBJ1-1	NA	CASSLGPANTEAFF	TGTGCCAGCAGTTTAGGGCCGGCGAACACTGAAGCTTTCTTT
TRBV14	TRBD1	TRBJ1-1	NA	CASSQLTLMDRETEAFF	TGTGCCAGCAGCCAACTTACTTTAATGGACAGGGAAACTGAAGCTTTCTTT
TRBV7-2	NA	TRBJ1-5	once	CASSPDRAIRTQHF	TGTGCCAGCAGCCCGGACCGAGCCATTAGAACCCAGCATTTT
TRBV20-1	NA	TRBJ2-7	once	CSAYGGEQYF	TGCAGTGCTTATGGAGGGGAGCAGTACTTC
TRBV12-5	NA	TRBJ1-1	NA	CASGLVLGGNTEAFF	TGTGCTAGTGGTTTGGTACTGGGTGGGAACACTGAAGCTTTCTTT
TRBV3-1/TRBV3-2	TRBD2	TRBJ2-5	NA	CASSPTSGGALETQYF	TGTGCCAGCAGCCCGACTAGCGGGGGGGCCCTGGAGACCCAGTACTTC
TRBV27	NA	TRBJ2-7	NA	CASSLGGLAGTEQYF	TGTGCCAGCAGTTTAGGGGGCCTGGCAGGGACCGAGCAGTACTTC
TRBV19	NA	TRBJ1-4	NA	CASSRALNEKLFF	TGTGCCAGTAGTCGGGCCTTAAATGAAAAACTGTTTTTT
TRBV6-4	NA	TRBJ2-3	NA	CASSDSSTGSTDTQYF	TGTGCCAGCAGTGACTCGTCAACAGGAAGCACAGATACGCAGTATTTT
TRBV5-1	NA	TRBJ2-3	NA	CASRLGVSTDTQYF	TGCGCCAGCAGGTTGGGGGTTAGCACAGATACGCAGTATTTT
TRBV6-5	NA	TRBJ1-2	NA	CASSGLTPNYGYTF	TGTGCCAGCAGCGGTTTGACACCTAACTATGGCTACACCTTC
TRBV27	NA	TRBJ1-1	NA	CASSLGRQNTEAFF	TGTGCCAGCAGTTTGGGTAGACAGAACACTGAAGCTTTCTTT
TRBV7-6	TRBD2	TRBJ2-5	NA	CASGLWTSGEETQYF	TGTGCCAGCGGCCTCTGGACTAGCGGGGAAGAGACCCAGTACTTC
TRBV5-6	NA	TRBJ1-1	NA	CASGRGYTEAFF	TGTGCCAGTGGCCGGGGTTACACTGAAGCTTTCTTT
TRBV2	TRBD1	TRBJ2-1	NA	CASSEPGQGGDEQFF	TGTGCCAGCAGTGAACCCGGACAGGGGGGTGATGAGCAGTTCTTC
TRBV19	NA	TRBJ1-6	NA	CASSIGRGNSPLHF	TGTGCCAGTAGTATAGGCAGGGGAAATTCACCCCTCCACTTT
TRBV5-1	TRBD2	TRBJ2-1	NA	CASSQTSARYNEQFF	TGCGCCAGCAGCCAGACTAGCGCCCGCTACAATGAGCAGTTCTTC
TRBV7-3	TRBD2	TRBJ2-1	NA	CASSLYGGGAAEQFF	TGTGCCAGCAGCTTATATGGCGGGGGGGCCGCTGAGCAGTTCTTC